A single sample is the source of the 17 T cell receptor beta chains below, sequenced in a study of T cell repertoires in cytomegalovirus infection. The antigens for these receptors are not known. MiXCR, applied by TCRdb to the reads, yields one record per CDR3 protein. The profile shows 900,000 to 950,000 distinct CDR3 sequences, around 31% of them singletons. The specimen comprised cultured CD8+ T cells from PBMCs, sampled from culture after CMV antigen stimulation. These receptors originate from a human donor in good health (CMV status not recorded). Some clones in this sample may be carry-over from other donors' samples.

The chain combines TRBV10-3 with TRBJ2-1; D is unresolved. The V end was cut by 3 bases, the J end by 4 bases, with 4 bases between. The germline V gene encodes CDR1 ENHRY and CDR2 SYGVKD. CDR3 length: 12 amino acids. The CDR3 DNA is TGTGCCATCAGTGACCAGTACAATGAGCAGTTCTTC. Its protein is CAISDQYNEQFF.

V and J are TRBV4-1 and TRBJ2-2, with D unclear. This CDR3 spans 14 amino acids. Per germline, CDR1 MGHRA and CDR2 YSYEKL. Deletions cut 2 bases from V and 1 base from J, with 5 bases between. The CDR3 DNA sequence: TGCGCCAGCAGCCAAACACAGAACACCGGGGAGCTGTTTTTT. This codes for CASSQTQNTGELFF.

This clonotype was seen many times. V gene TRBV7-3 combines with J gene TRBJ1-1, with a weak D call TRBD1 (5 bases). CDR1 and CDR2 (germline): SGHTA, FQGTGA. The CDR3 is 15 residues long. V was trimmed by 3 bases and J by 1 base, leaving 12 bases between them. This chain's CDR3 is CASSLYGTPNTEAFF. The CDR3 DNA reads TGTGCCAGCAGCTTGTACGGGACCCCGAACACTGAAGCTTTCTTT.

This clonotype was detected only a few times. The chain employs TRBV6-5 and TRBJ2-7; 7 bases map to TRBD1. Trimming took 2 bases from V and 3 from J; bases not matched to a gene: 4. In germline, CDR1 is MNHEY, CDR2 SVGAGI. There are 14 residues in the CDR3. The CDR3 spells CASSYVQGSYEQYF. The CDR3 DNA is TGTGCCAGCAGTTACGTACAGGGGAGCTACGAGCAGTACTTC.

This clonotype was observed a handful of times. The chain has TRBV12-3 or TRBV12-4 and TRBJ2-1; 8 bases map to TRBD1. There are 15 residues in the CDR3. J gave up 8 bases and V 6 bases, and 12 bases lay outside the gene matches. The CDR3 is CASSRRQGPPYEQFF. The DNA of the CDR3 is TGTGCCAGCAGCCGGAGACAGGGGCCCCCATATGAGCAGTTCTTC.

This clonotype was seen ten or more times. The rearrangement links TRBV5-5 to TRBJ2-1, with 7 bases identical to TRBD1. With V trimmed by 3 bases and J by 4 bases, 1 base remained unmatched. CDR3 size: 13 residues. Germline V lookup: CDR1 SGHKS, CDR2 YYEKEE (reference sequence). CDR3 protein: CASSSGQYNEQFF. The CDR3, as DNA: TGTGCCAGCAGCTCGGGACAGTACAATGAGCAGTTCTTC. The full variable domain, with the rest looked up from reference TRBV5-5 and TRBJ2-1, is DAGVTQSPTHLIKTRGQQVTLRCSPISGHKSVSWYQQVLGQGPQFIFQYYEKEERGRGNFPDRFSARQFPNYSSELNVNALLLGDSALYLCASSSGQYNEQFFGPGTRLTVL.

This CDR3 is CASSLGLRGAIGNTQYF. The CDR3 DNA follows: TGTGCCAGCAGTTTGGGGCTACGGGGGGCGATAGGGAATACGCAGTATTTT. The chain combines TRBV28 with TRBJ2-3, with a weak D call TRBD2 (7 bases). The germline gives CDR1 MDHEN, CDR2 SYDVKM. Trimming cost V 3 bases and J 7 bases, with 23 bases left between them. There are 17 residues in the CDR3.

Here the CDR3 reads CASTPGGGDAFF. CDR3 in DNA: TGTGCCAGCACCCCGGGGGGGGGAGACGCTTTCTTT. The chain couples TRBV7-2 to TRBJ1-1; weak D call: TRBD1 (5 bases). CDR3 length equals 12 residues. Germline V CDR1 and CDR2: SGHTA, FQGNSA. V gave up 7 bases and J gave up 11 bases, with 17 bases separating them.

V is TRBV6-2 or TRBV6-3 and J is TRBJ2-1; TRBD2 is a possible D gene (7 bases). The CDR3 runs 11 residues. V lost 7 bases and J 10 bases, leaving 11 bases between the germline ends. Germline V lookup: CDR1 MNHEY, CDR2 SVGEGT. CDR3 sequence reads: CASIRGAEQFF. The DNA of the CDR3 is TGTGCCAGCATACGGGGGGCGGAGCAGTTCTTC.

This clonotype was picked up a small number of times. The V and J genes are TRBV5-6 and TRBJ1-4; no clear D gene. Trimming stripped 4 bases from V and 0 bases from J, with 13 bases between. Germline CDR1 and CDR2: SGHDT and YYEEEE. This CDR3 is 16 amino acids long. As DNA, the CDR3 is TGTGCCAGCAGCCGCAGACATATTGCAACTAATGAAAAACTGTTTTTT. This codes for CASSRRHIATNEKLFF.

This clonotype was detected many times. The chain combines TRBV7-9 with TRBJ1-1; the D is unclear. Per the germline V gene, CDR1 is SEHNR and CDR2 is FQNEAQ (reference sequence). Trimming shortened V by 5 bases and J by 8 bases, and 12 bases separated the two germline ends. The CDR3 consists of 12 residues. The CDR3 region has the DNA TGTGCCAGCAGCCCCAGGACGGGGGAAGCTTTCTTT. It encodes CASSPRTGEAFF.

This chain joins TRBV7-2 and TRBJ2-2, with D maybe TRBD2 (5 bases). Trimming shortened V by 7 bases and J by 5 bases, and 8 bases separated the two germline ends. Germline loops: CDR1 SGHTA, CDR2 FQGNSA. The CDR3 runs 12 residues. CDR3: CASTWRTGELFF. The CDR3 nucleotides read TGTGCCAGCACCTGGAGGACCGGGGAGCTGTTTTTT.

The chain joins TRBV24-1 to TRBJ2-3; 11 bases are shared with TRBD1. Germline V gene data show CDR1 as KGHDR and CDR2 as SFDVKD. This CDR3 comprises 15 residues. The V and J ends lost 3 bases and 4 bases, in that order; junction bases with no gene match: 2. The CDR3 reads CATSDGTGGPDTQYF. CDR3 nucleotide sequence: TGTGCCACCAGTGATGGGACAGGGGGGCCAGATACGCAGTATTTT.

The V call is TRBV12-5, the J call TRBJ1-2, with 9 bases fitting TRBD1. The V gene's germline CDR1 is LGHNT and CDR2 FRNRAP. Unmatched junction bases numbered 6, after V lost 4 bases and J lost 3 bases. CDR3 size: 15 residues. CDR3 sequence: CASGSRQGDYYGYTF. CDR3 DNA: TGTGCTAGTGGTTCTCGACAGGGGGATTACTATGGCTACACCTTC.

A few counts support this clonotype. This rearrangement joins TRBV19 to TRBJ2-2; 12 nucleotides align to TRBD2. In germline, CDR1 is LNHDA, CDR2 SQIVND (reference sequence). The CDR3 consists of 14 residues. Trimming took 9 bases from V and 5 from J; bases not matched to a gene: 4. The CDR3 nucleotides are TGTGCCAGCGCCGGACTAGCGGGGACCGGGGAGCTGTTTTTT. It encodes CASAGLAGTGELFF.

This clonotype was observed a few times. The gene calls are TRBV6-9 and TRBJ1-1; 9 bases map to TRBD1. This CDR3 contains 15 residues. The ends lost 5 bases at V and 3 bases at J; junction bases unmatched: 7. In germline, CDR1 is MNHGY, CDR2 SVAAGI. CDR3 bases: TGTGCCAGCAGTAAGGACAGGGGATGGGACACTGAAGCTTTCTTT. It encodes CASSKDRGWDTEAFF.

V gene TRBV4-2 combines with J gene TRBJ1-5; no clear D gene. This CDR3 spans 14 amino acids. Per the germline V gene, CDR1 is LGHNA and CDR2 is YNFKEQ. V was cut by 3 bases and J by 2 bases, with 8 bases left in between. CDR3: CASSQGNGNQPQHF. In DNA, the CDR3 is TGTGCCAGCAGCCAGGGGAATGGCAATCAGCCCCAGCATTTT.